This passage covers 24 T cell receptor beta chains from one sample sequenced in a study of cytomegalovirus exposure and HLA in healthy donors. Both 60 Vbeta primers and 13 Jbeta primers went into the PCR. Sequenced by immunoSEQ multiplex PCR; TCRdb stores in-frame clones only, minus some. In the table there are 120,000 or so clones, 72% of which are singletons. The specimen was PBMCs. These receptors were obtained from a man aged 25 to 45 in good health and CMV-seronegative.

The chain joins TRBV7-8 to TRBJ2-7; weak D call: TRBD2 (5 bases). The V gene lost 5 bases and the J gene lost 5 bases, with 10 bases spanning the gap. Germline CDR1 is SGHVS and CDR2 is FQNEAQ. CDR3 size: 12 residues. The CDR3 sequence: CASSPTADEQYF. The CDR3 coding sequence is TGTGCCAGCAGCCCCACAGCGGACGAGCAGTACTTC.

The chain combines TRBV7-9 with TRBJ2-7; 11 positions match TRBD2. This CDR3 spans 17 amino acids. V trimming: 4 bases; J trimming: 3 bases; junction bases outside the gene matches: 11. Looked up from germline, CDR1 is SEHNR and CDR2 is FQNEAQ (reference sequence). CDR3 DNA: TGTGCCAGCAGCTCACCCCGGGCTAGCGGGGGGTTCTACGAGCAGTACTTC. Translated, it gives CASSSPRASGGFYEQYF.

The V and J genes are TRBV6-5 and TRBJ2-7; 8 positions match TRBD2. The length of the CDR3 is 14 residues. Germline lookup yields CDR1 MNHEY and CDR2 SVGAGI. V gave up 10 bases and J gave up 0 bases; unmatched junction bases: 8. This CDR3 reads CATGQRGISYEQYF. In DNA form, the CDR3 reads TGTGCCACCGGACAGCGGGGGATCTCCTACGAGCAGTACTTC.

The chain recombines TRBV4-3 with TRBJ2-3; 9 nucleotides align to TRBD1. Germline values: CDR1 LGHNA, CDR2 YSLEER. The CDR3 is made up of 17 amino acids. V gave up 4 bases and J gave up 2 bases; unmatched junction bases: 10. CDR3: CASSPWLQGAPTDTQYF. CDR3 in DNA: TGCGCCAGCAGCCCGTGGTTACAGGGGGCTCCCACAGATACGCAGTATTTT.

A single count supports this clone. CDR3 coding DNA: TGCGCCAGCAGCCAAGATGGTGCAGGGTACCAAGAGACCCAGTACTTC. Translation gives CASSQDGAGYQETQYF. The gene calls are TRBV4-1 and TRBJ2-5, with D possibly TRBD1 on 5 matching bases. The germline gives CDR1 MGHRA, CDR2 YSYEKL. This CDR3 comprises 16 residues. V was clipped by 0 bases and J by 0 bases, with 11 bases between them.

On this clone: Likely a read error: the CDR3 ends without its conserved phenylalanine or tryptophan. The chain employs TRBV13 and TRBJ1-3; 9 nucleotides agree with TRBD1. The V and J ends lost 6 bases and 4 bases, in that order; junction bases with no gene match: 7. The CDR3 sequence is 15 residues long. Germline V gene lookup returns CDR1 PRHDT and CDR2 FYEKMQ (reference sequence). The CDR3 spells CASSSTGGGGNTIYS. In nucleotides, the CDR3 is TGTGCCAGCAGTTCTACAGGGGGCGGAGGAAACACCATATATTCT.

This clone was found a few times. This rearrangement joins TRBV19 to TRBJ2-5, with D maybe TRBD2 (6 bases). The V gene lost 5 bases and the J gene lost 5 bases, with 15 bases spanning the gap. In germline, CDR1 is LNHDA, CDR2 SQIVND (reference sequence). The length of the CDR3 is 14 residues. CDR3 residues: CASSPRTGVETQYF. The CDR3 DNA follows: TGTGCCAGTAGTCCCCGGACGGGGGTGGAGACCCAGTACTTC.

The chain combines TRBV5-1 with TRBJ1-1; tentative D call: TRBD1 (6 bases). This CDR3 has 15 amino acids. Per the germline V gene, CDR1 is SGHRS and CDR2 is YFSETQ. Trimming stripped 4 bases from V and 0 bases from J, with 13 bases between. The CDR3 sequence is CASSLTTGVNTEAFF. As DNA, the CDR3 is TGCGCCAGCAGCCTTACGACAGGAGTGAACACTGAAGCTTTCTTT.

The chain employs TRBV7-2 and TRBJ1-5; D gene unclear. The germline V gene encodes CDR1 SGHTA and CDR2 FQGNSA. V dropped 1 base and J dropped 7 bases, with 8 bases sitting between them. This CDR3 has 13 amino acids. CDR3 residues: CASSLDLVQPQHF. CDR3 in DNA: TGTGCCAGCAGCTTAGACTTAGTCCAGCCCCAGCATTTT. The full variable domain, completed using reference TRBV7-2 and TRBJ1-5, is GAGVSQSPSNKVTEKGKDVELRCDPISGHTALYWYRQSLGQGLEFLIYFQGNSAPDKSGLPSDRFSAERTGGSVSTLTIQRTQQEDSAVYLCASSLDLVQPQHFGDGTRLSIL.

This clone came up a few times. This chain connects TRBV7-2 to TRBJ1-3; the D is unclear. This CDR3 spans 16 amino acids. Germline V gene data show CDR1 as SGHTA and CDR2 as FQGNSA. The ends were cut back, 4 bases at V and 0 bases at J, with 13 bases in the middle. CDR3 DNA: TGTGCCAGCAGCTCCCCCCACAATTTCTCTGGAAACACCATATATTTT. It encodes CASSSPHNFSGNTIYF.

The CDR3 DNA follows: TGTGCCAGCAGCCCCTATGTTGCGACTAGCGGTGCCGGGGAGCTGTTTTTT. Translation: CASSPYVATSGAGELFF. The genes are TRBV4-2 and TRBJ2-2; 9 bases match TRBD2. This CDR3 has 17 amino acids. The trim removed 4 bases at V and 6 bases at J, leaving 12 bases unmatched. Germline values: CDR1 LGHNA, CDR2 YNFKEQ.

This chain uses TRBV4-1 with TRBJ1-6; D is perhaps TRBD1 (5 bases). The CDR3 has 17 residues. The germline V gene encodes CDR1 MGHRA and CDR2 YSYEKL. V gave up 4 bases and J gave up 5 bases, with 18 bases separating them. In DNA, the CDR3 is TGCGCCAGCAGCCGAGATGCGCGGACAACCAATAATTCACCCCTCCACTTT. Encoded protein: CASSRDARTTNNSPLHF.

The table lists this clone with a count of one. The chain has TRBV5-4 and TRBJ1-2, with D perhaps matching TRBD1 (5 bases). The length of the CDR3 is 15 residues. V was cut by 5 bases and J by 8 bases, with 22 bases left in between. Germline V gene sequence: CDR1 SGHNT, CDR2 YYREEE (reference sequence). The CDR3 loop reads CASRLDTGLSGGYTF. The DNA for the CDR3 is TGTGCCAGCAGGCTAGACACGGGGCTGAGCGGGGGCTACACCTTC.

DNA for the CDR3: TGTGCCAGCAGCCGTGGAGCTAGCGGGGGTCAAGAGACCCAGTACTTC. This sequence encodes CASSRGASGGQETQYF. The chain employs TRBV5-4 and TRBJ2-5; TRBD2 aligns across 10 bases. This CDR3 region has 16 residues. Trimming took 4 bases from V and 2 from J; bases not matched to a gene: 8. Germline V gene sequence: CDR1 SGHNT, CDR2 YYREEE (reference sequence).

This clone was seen more than once but under ten times. The chain couples TRBV15 to TRBJ2-5; TRBD1 might be the D (5 bases). TRBJ2-7 explains the end of the DNA better; the J call may be wrong. CDR3 size: 14 residues. CDR1 LNHNV and CDR2 YYDKDF come from the germline V gene (reference sequence). The CDR3, as DNA: TGTGCCACCAGCCGCGACAGAGTTACCTACGAGCAGTACTTC. It is translated as CATSRDRVTYEQYF.

This chain links TRBV2 with TRBJ1-1; TRBD1 aligns across 9 bases. The CDR3 contains 15 residues. Trimming cost V 6 bases and J 10 bases; bases outside gene matches: 15. The germline CDR1 and CDR2 sequences are SNHLY and FYNNEI. CDR3 amino acids: CASRPGTGLWAGAFF. CDR3 nucleotide sequence: TGTGCCAGCAGACCCGGGACAGGGTTGTGGGCGGGAGCTTTCTTT.

This clone was picked up a small number of times. This rearrangement joins TRBV4-1 to TRBJ2-7; tentative D call: TRBD2 (5 bases). CDR3 size: 14 residues. CDR1 MGHRA and CDR2 YSYEKL come from the germline V gene. V lost 4 bases and J lost 0, with 10 bases in between. The CDR3 DNA reads TGCGCCAGCAGCCGCGGAACTAGCTCCTACGAGCAGTACTTC. It codes for CASSRGTSSYEQYF.

The chain uses TRBV6-1 and TRBJ1-2, with a possible D match to TRBD1 (5 bases). Germline V CDR1 and CDR2: MNHNS, SASEGT. V lost 2 bases to trimming and J lost 7 bases, with 11 bases between them. This CDR3 is built from 13 residues. For the CDR3, the DNA is TGTGCCAGCAGTGAATTAAGACAGAGTGGCTACACCTTC. Its translation: CASSELRQSGYTF.

This chain joins TRBV27 and TRBJ2-1; TRBD2 aligns across 10 bases. V lost 1 base and J lost 4; bases outside the gene matches: 10. The CDR3 runs to 18 residues. Germline V lookup: CDR1 MNHEY, CDR2 SMNVEV (reference sequence). CDR3: CASSLYPLLAGEYNEQFF. The CDR3 bases are TGTGCCAGCAGTTTATATCCGCTCCTAGCGGGGGAGTACAATGAGCAGTTCTTC.

The chain recombines TRBV2 with TRBJ1-1, with D possibly matching TRBD1 (5 bases). Germline V CDR1 and CDR2: SNHLY, FYNNEI. The V gene lost 6 bases and the J gene lost 10 bases, with 24 bases spanning the gap. CDR3 length equals 15 residues. CDR3 sequence: CASREWGEDEMGAFF. CDR3 DNA: TGTGCCAGCAGGGAATGGGGCGAAGACGAGATGGGAGCTTTCTTT.

V and J are TRBV6-5 and TRBJ1-2, with a weak D call TRBD1 (6 bases). The CDR3 length is 14 residues. Trimming left V 2 bases short and J 3 bases short, with 10 bases between. CDR1 and CDR2 from the germline V gene are MNHEY and SVGAGI. The CDR3 coding sequence is TGTGCCAGCAGTTACGTGTCAGGGGACTATGGCTACACCTTC. It codes for CASSYVSGDYGYTF.

This clone was counted between two and nine times. The CDR3 sequence: CASSPTPGTAMNTEAFF. The CDR3 nucleotides read TGTGCCAGCTCACCCACACCAGGGACAGCCATGAACACTGAAGCTTTCTTT. The J gene is TRBJ1-1, the V gene TRBV18; 7 bases agree with TRBD1. This CDR3 contains 17 residues. Germline values: CDR1 KGHSH, CDR2 LQKENI. The V segment lost 3 bases and the J segment 0 bases; nucleotides outside the gene matches: 10.

This rearrangement joins TRBV28 to TRBJ2-3; TRBD2 is a possible D gene (6 bases). Per the germline V gene, CDR1 is MDHEN and CDR2 is SYDVKM. With 3 bases removed from V and 1 base from J, the gap between germline ends came to 14 bases. The CDR3 sequence is 16 residues long. CDR3 nucleotide sequence: TGTGCCAGCAGTTTTCTGGGACTCCTTGGCACAGATACGCAGTATTTT. It encodes CASSFLGLLGTDTQYF.

This clone has more than one count but fewer than ten. This chain joins TRBV5-4 and TRBJ1-1; maybe TRBD1 (6 bases). V lost 1 base, J lost 0 bases, and 16 bases lay in between. This CDR3 is 17 amino acids long. Germline V gives CDR1 SGHNT, CDR2 YYREEE (reference sequence). CDR3 amino acids: CASSLLSGAGVNTEAFF. For the CDR3, the DNA is TGTGCCAGCAGCTTGCTTTCAGGGGCGGGTGTGAACACTGAAGCTTTCTTT.